This TCR beta chain was retrieved from a study of control samples from healthy donors and cancer patients. In germline, CDR1 is LNHNV, CDR2 YYDKDF (reference sequence). The CDR3 sequence is 15 residues long. Trimming took 6 bases from V and 2 from J; bases not matched to a gene: 6. This table comes from immunoSEQ multiplex PCR, and its TCRdb copy is limited to in-frame clones, with some not included. Among roughly 59,000 clones listed, about 92% were seen once. V is TRBV15 and J is TRBJ2-3, with TRBD2 matching 9 bases. The sample was PBMCs. The source of this sequence is a man aged 35 to 55 with colorectal cancer. The chain's CDR3 is CATSRSGGYTDTQYF. CDR3 coding DNA: TGTGCCACCAGTAGAAGCGGGGGGTACACAGATACGCAGTATTTT.